Following are 12 T cell receptor beta chains from one sample sequenced in a study of blood T cell repertoires in COVID-19 (dated by TCRdb to 2020 to 2022). Library method: the immunoSEQ multiplex PCR assay. TCRdb took over this immuneACCESS table, retaining in-frame rearrangements with V and J assigned. Such tables are incomplete; in checked studies, under half of the missing clones stem from an unresolved V gene, and the remainder is unexplained. The sample table contains around 170,000 clones; only one count was recorded for about nine tenths of them. The biggest ten clones account for 20% to 30% of the sample. Sequenced: peripheral blood. Source of these receptors: a man in his sixties with acute or convalescent COVID-19.

This clone was found once. The V gene is TRBV10-3, the J gene TRBJ1-4; a weak D match, TRBD1 (6 bases). CDR1 and CDR2 from the germline V gene are ENHRY and SYGVKD. Trimming stripped 0 bases from V and 1 base from J, with 9 bases between. The CDR3 has 16 amino acids. The CDR3 nucleotides are TGTGCCATCAGTGAGTCGACACAGGGAACTAATGAAAAACTGTTTTTT. It encodes CAISESTQGTNEKLFF.

The rearrangement joins TRBV5-6 to TRBJ2-5; 13 bases are shared with TRBD2. The trim removed 2 bases at V and 4 bases at J, leaving 8 bases unmatched. CDR3 length: 17 residues. Germline V gene sequence: CDR1 SGHDT, CDR2 YYEEEE. The CDR3 nucleotides are TGTGCCAGCAGCTTACTAGCGGGAGGGCCAGTCGGAGAGACCCAGTACTTC. Residues: CASSLLAGGPVGETQYF.

This clone was seen a single time. This rearrangement joins TRBV30 to TRBJ1-1, with D uncertain. Trimming removed 2 bases at V and 0 bases at J, with 13 bases between. Per germline, CDR1 GTSNPN and CDR2 SVGIG (reference sequence). The CDR3 extends over 15 amino acids. The chain's CDR3 is CAWSPSRPMNTEAFF. The CDR3 coding sequence is TGTGCCTGGAGTCCTAGTCGGCCCATGAACACTGAAGCTTTCTTT.

This clone was picked up one time. CDR3 DNA: TGCGCCAGCAGCCGCGACAGGGTTGAGACCCAGTACTTC. It codes for CASSRDRVETQYF. The V and J genes are TRBV5-1 and TRBJ2-5; 7 nucleotides align to TRBD1. The J segment lost 5 bases and the V segment lost 4 bases, leaving 5 bases of the junction unmatched. Germline V gene sequence: CDR1 SGHRS, CDR2 YFSETQ. The CDR3 is made up of 13 amino acids.

This chain uses TRBV7-9 with TRBJ1-2; a possible D gene is TRBD1 (6 bases). Germline CDR1 and CDR2: SEHNR and FQNEAQ (reference sequence). The V and J ends lost 7 bases and 7 bases respectively, with 13 bases between them. The CDR3 has 12 residues. CDR3 loop: CASTEAGVGYTF. CDR3 bases: TGTGCCAGCACAGAGGCAGGGGTTGGCTACACCTTC.

The V gene is TRBV7-9, the J gene TRBJ2-7; D remains unclear. The germline V gene encodes CDR1 SEHNR and CDR2 FQNEAQ (reference sequence). V gave up 3 bases and J gave up 3 bases, with 12 bases separating them. The CDR3 runs 14 residues. The CDR3 reads CASSFERRLYEQYF. CDR3 in DNA: TGTGCCAGCAGCTTCGAACGGAGACTCTACGAGCAGTACTTC.

The chain carries TRBV11-2 and TRBJ1-2; D ambiguous. Trimming cost V 3 bases and J 8 bases, with 10 bases left between them. In germline, CDR1 is SGHAT, CDR2 FQNNGV. The CDR3 length is 12 residues. The CDR3 loop reads CASSFRGGGYTF. CDR3 in DNA: TGTGCCAGCAGCTTCCGAGGAGGGGGCTACACCTTC.

The chain carries TRBV6-5 and TRBJ2-1; 8 bases agree with TRBD1. The trim removed 5 bases at V and 6 bases at J, leaving 6 bases unmatched. The CDR3 has 14 amino acids. CDR1 is MNHEY and CDR2 is SVGAGI in the germline V gene. The CDR3 here is CASSTLTGVNEQFF. CDR3 DNA sequence: TGTGCCAGCAGTACCCTGACAGGGGTCAATGAGCAGTTCTTC.

The chain employs TRBV7-2 and TRBJ2-2, with D possibly matching TRBD2 (6 bases). V was clipped by 5 bases and J by 5 bases, with 15 bases between them. Germline lookup yields CDR1 SGHTA and CDR2 FQGNSA. The CDR3 extends over 15 amino acids. For the CDR3, the DNA is TGTGCCAGCAGCGTCACCGGGACTGCAACCGGGGAGCTGTTTTTT. Translated: CASSVTGTATGELFF.

This clone has a handful of counts. V is TRBV7-2 and J is TRBJ1-1; TRBD1 is a possible D gene (6 bases). V was trimmed by 3 bases and J by 2 bases, leaving 10 bases between them. The CDR3 contains 14 residues. The germline gives CDR1 SGHTA, CDR2 FQGNSA. The CDR3 bases are TGTGCCAGCAGCTTTACAGGGTTTAACACTGAAGCTTTCTTT. Translated, it gives CASSFTGFNTEAFF.

The CDR3 spells CASSFAGGNGYTF. CDR3 DNA: TGTGCCAGCAGCTTTGCGGGGGGAAATGGCTACACCTTC. This sequence joins TRBV7-8 and TRBJ1-2; a possible D gene is TRBD1 (5 bases). The CDR3 is 13 residues long. With 3 bases removed from V and 6 bases from J, the gap between germline ends came to 11 bases. CDR1 SGHVS and CDR2 FQNEAQ come from the germline V gene.

The chain carries TRBV7-2 and TRBJ2-2; TRBD1 aligns across 12 bases. The CDR3 has 16 residues. In germline, CDR1 is SGHTA, CDR2 FQGNSA. The ends lost 5 bases at V and 6 bases at J; junction bases unmatched: 7. The CDR3 sequence is CASSTRDRGLAGELFF. DNA of the CDR3: TGTGCCAGCAGCACCCGGGACAGGGGGCTAGCCGGGGAGCTGTTTTTT. The whole variable domain, filled in from reference TRBV7-2 and TRBJ2-2, reads GAGVSQSPSNKVTEKGKDVELRCDPISGHTALYWYRQSLGQGLEFLIYFQGNSAPDKSGLPSDRFSAERTGGSVSTLTIQRTQQEDSAVYLCASSTRDRGLAGELFFGEGSRLTVL.